The 21 T cell receptor beta chains below all came from one sample that was sequenced in a study of T cell clonality in common variable immunodeficiency. Sequencing used immunoSEQ multiplex PCR; TCRdb keeps in-frame clones, though not all of them. The data show tens of thousands of clones, with none appearing a single time. Sequencing was performed on peripheral blood mononuclear cells. These receptors came from a person between 18 and 69 years old in good health.

This clone came up many times. The missing CDR3 end, 3 residues past where the read stops, is filled in from the germline J gene. The chain carries TRBV19 and TRBJ2-7; 9 bases match TRBD2. This CDR3 region has 15 residues. Trimming at V came to 2 bases and at J to 6 bases, leaving 8 bases not matched to a gene. The germline V gene encodes CDR1 LNHDA and CDR2 SQIVND (reference sequence). This CDR3 is CASSIFSGSVGEQYF. CDR3 DNA (partial): TGTGCCAGTAGTATATTTAGCGGGAGTGTCGGCGAG.

This clone was seen at least ten times. Sequencing ends 3 residues short of the CDR3 end; the germline J gene provides the rest. The chain recombines TRBV12-3 or TRBV12-4 with TRBJ2-3; possible D gene TRBD1, 6 bases. Trimming took off 6 bases at V and 0 bases at J, with 13 bases between the two ends. There are 15 residues in the CDR3. The CDR3 DNA, read in part, is TGTGCCAGCAGCAACAGGGAAACTAGCACAGATACG. It specifies CASSNRETSTDT. The entire CDR3 protein is CASSNRETSTDTQYF.

Ten or more counts support this clone. From the germline J gene comes the end of the CDR3, since the read stops 3 residues before it. The rearrangement links TRBV7-3 to TRBJ2-6; the match to TRBD2 covers 9 bases. Germline V gene sequence: CDR1 SGHTA, CDR2 FQGTGA. This CDR3 is built from 18 residues. V lost 4 bases, J lost 0 bases, and 7 bases stayed unmatched. This CDR3 reads CASSSVAGVISGANVLTF. The CDR3 bases that were read are TGTGCCAGCAGCTCCGTAGCGGGGGTTATCTCTGGGGCCAACGTC.

This clone has ten or more counts. A clone one base away is much larger, so this may be a read error. CDR3 region: CASSFGVSPLHF. CDR3 DNA, as far as it was read: TGTGCCAGCAGCTTCGGGGTTTCACCC. The V gene is TRBV5-4, the J gene TRBJ1-6; no clear D. The sequence runs out 3 residues before the end of the CDR3; the remainder is reconstructed from the germline J gene. The CDR3 loop spans 12 amino acids. Per the germline V gene, CDR1 is SGHNT and CDR2 is YYREEE (reference sequence). Trimming removed 2 bases at V and 9 bases at J, with 6 bases between.

This clone was counted ten times or more. The read ends 3 residues shy of where the CDR3 ends; the end is completed using the germline J gene. The chain has TRBV19 and TRBJ2-3; TRBD1 matches at 7 bases. V shed 3 bases, J shed 3 bases, and the junction held 6 bases outside the gene matches. The germline V gene encodes CDR1 LNHDA and CDR2 SQIVND (reference sequence). The CDR3 length is 15 residues. Partial CDR3 DNA: TGTGCCAGTAGTATGACAGGGATTAGGACAGATACG. Translating it yields CASSMTGIRTDT. The whole CDR3 is CASSMTGIRTDTQYF.

This clone was recorded at least ten times. Read coverage stops 3 residues before the CDR3 terminus; the germline J gene supplies the remainder. The J gene is TRBJ1-6, the V gene TRBV9, with TRBD1 matching 7 bases. CDR1 SGDLS and CDR2 YYNGEE come from the germline V gene. CDR3 size: 15 residues. Partial CDR3 DNA: TGTGCCAGCAGCCCACTACAGGGGACGAAAGGGACC. Its protein product is CASSPLQGTKGT. The full CDR3 is CASSPLQGTKGTLHF.

This clone was seen ten or more times. The observed sequence ends 3 residues before the CDR3 terminus, with the missing tail filled in from the germline J gene. This chain links TRBV6-2 or TRBV6-3 with TRBJ2-7; no firm D call. V lost 6 bases and J lost 3, with 12 bases in between. The CDR3 covers 13 residues. The germline V gene encodes CDR1 MNHEY and CDR2 SVGEGT. The CDR3 region is CASSPKLNYEQYF. The CDR3 bases that were read are TGTGCCAGCAGCCCCAAACTAAACTACGAG.

This clone was observed many times. The CDR3 end lies 3 residues beyond the end of the read and is filled in from the germline J gene. V gene TRBV19 combines with J gene TRBJ1-3; 7 bases line up with TRBD1. Germline V lookup: CDR1 LNHDA, CDR2 SQIVND (reference sequence). The CDR3 consists of 15 residues. V lost 6 bases to trimming and J lost 0 bases; unmatched junction nucleotides: 5. CDR3 sequence: CASSTQGSSGNTIYF. The sequenced part of the CDR3 DNA is TGTGCCAGTAGCACACAGGGGAGCTCTGGAAACACC.

This clone showed up many times. The CDR3 is cut off 3 residues early in the read; its end comes from the germline J gene. The chain combines TRBV2 with TRBJ2-2, with 7 bases lining up with TRBD2. The CDR3 is 13 amino acids. Germline assignment: CDR1 SNHLY and CDR2 FYNNEI. The ends lost 5 bases at V and 7 bases at J; junction bases unmatched: 4. The sequenced part of the CDR3 DNA is TGTGCCAGCAGTTCACTAGCGTTCGGGGAG. Its protein is CASSSLAFGE. The full CDR3 protein is CASSSLAFGELFF.

This clone was counted ten times or more. The read terminates 3 residues ahead of where the CDR3 ends, so the germline J gene completes it. This chain connects TRBV20-1 to TRBJ2-2, with 11 bases that match TRBD2. The CDR3 runs to 15 residues. J gave up 6 bases and V 0 bases, and 3 bases lay outside the gene matches. Per germline, CDR1 DFQATT and CDR2 SNEGSKA (reference sequence). CDR3 DNA, as far as it was read: TGCAGTGCTAGAGATTTTAGCGGGGGGGCCGGGGAG. Amino acids: CSARDFSGGAGE. The CDR3 reads in full as CSARDFSGGAGELFF.

In this sample, this clone turned up many times. The read falls 3 residues short of the CDR3 end, and the missing part is taken from the germline J gene. This chain uses TRBV5-1 with TRBJ2-1, with 10 positions matching TRBD2. This CDR3 contains 15 residues. The V segment lost 2 bases and the J segment 5 bases; nucleotides outside the gene matches: 4. Per the germline V gene, CDR1 is SGHRS and CDR2 is YFSETQ. The DNA read from the CDR3 is TGCGCCAGCAGCTTTACTAGCGGGACACACAATGAG. Protein product: CASSFTSGTHNE. The full CDR3 protein is CASSFTSGTHNEQFF.

This clone was counted ten times or more. The read halts 3 residues ahead of the CDR3 end, with the missing end drawn from the germline J gene. This same CDR3 is encoded by further DNA sequences in the sample. J is TRBJ2-1 and V is TRBV6-1; TRBD2 aligns across 11 bases. This CDR3 has 16 amino acids. The J segment lost 4 bases and the V segment lost 0 bases, leaving 2 bases of the junction unmatched. Germline assignment: CDR1 MNHNS and CDR2 SASEGT. Partial CDR3 DNA: TGTGCCAGCAGTGAAGCGACTAGCGGGATTTACAATGAG. Residues: CASSEATSGIYNE. The full CDR3 sequence reads CASSEATSGIYNEQFF.

This clone was counted at least ten times. The CDR3 spells CATSSGQREKLFF. Partial CDR3 DNA: TGTGCCACCTCCTCTGGGCAGAGGGAAAAA. The rearrangement links TRBV2 to TRBJ1-4, with no clear D. The CDR3 goes on 3 residues after the read ends, and that part is filled in from the germline J gene. V gave up 10 bases and J gave up 8 bases, with 17 bases separating them. The CDR3 spans 13 residues. Germline CDR1 SNHLY, CDR2 FYNNEI.

This clone was detected many times. The CDR3 loop reads CSAELAGENTGELFF. CDR3 DNA, as far as it was read: TGCAGTGCGGAACTAGCGGGGGAGAACACCGGGGAG. The V and J genes are TRBV20-1 and TRBJ2-2; 11 bases line up with TRBD2. The CDR3 end lies 3 residues beyond the end of the read and is filled in from the germline J gene. The V gene end was trimmed by 6 bases and the J gene end by 1 base; junction bases not matched to a gene: 4. Germline V gene sequence: CDR1 DFQATT, CDR2 SNEGSKA (reference sequence). The CDR3 covers 15 residues.

At least ten counts were recorded for this clone. The observed sequence ends 3 residues before the CDR3 terminus, with the missing tail filled in from the germline J gene. V and J are TRBV7-9 and TRBJ1-6; TRBD1 agrees at 8 bases. Germline V CDR1 and CDR2: SEHNR, FQNEAQ (reference sequence). The length of the CDR3 is 14 residues. The J segment lost 8 bases and the V segment lost 5 bases, leaving 5 bases of the junction unmatched. The chain's CDR3 is CASSPQGVDSPLHF. The sequenced part of the CDR3 DNA is TGTGCCAGCAGCCCACAGGGGGTAGATTCACCC.

Ten or more counts support this clone. CDR3 region: CASSQGSVAGRREQYF. The part of the CDR3 DNA that was read is TGTGCCAGCAGCCAGGGCTCGGTGGCAGGGCGACGCGAG. This chain joins TRBV7-6 and TRBJ2-7; D might be TRBD1 (5 bases). The read halts 3 residues ahead of the CDR3 end, with the missing end drawn from the germline J gene. Germline CDR1 and CDR2: SGHVS and FNYEAQ. The germline V and J ends were trimmed by 5 bases and 6 bases, with 23 bases remaining between them. The CDR3 runs to 16 residues.

This clone was seen at least ten times. The read terminates 3 residues before the CDR3 end, so the remaining end is supplied by the germline J gene. The chain recombines TRBV6-1 with TRBJ1-2; TRBD1 matches at 7 bases. CDR1 and CDR2 from the germline V gene are MNHNS and SASEGT. Trimming removed 4 bases from V and 0 bases from J; junction bases left unmatched: 2. The CDR3 loop spans 14 amino acids. The covered CDR3 bases are TGTGCCAGCAGTGGACAGGGCGCTAACTATGGC. Translating gives CASSGQGANYG. Given in full, the CDR3 is CASSGQGANYGYTF.

This clone turned up a few times. The CDR3 end is not reached by the read, which stops 3 residues before it; the germline J gene fills it in. The V call is TRBV5-1, the J call TRBJ2-1, with 16 bases that match TRBD2. The CDR3 loop spans 17 amino acids. Unmatched junction bases numbered 5, after V lost 3 bases and J lost 5 bases. CDR1 and CDR2 from the germline V gene are SGHRS and YFSETQ. The CDR3 loop is CASSSGTSGRVDNEQFF. The sequenced CDR3 bases are TGCGCCAGCAGCTCCGGGACTAGCGGGAGGGTAGACAATGAG. Complete variable domain (other parts from reference TRBV5-1 and TRBJ2-1): KAGVTQTPRYLIKTRGQQVTLSCSPISGHRSVSWYQQTPGQGLQFLFEYFSETQRNKGNFPGRFSGRQFSNSRSEMNVSTLELGDSALYLCASSSGTSGRVDNEQFFGPGTRLTVL.

This clone was seen at least ten times. The sequence runs out 3 residues before the end of the CDR3; the remainder is reconstructed from the germline J gene. This chain links TRBV7-3 with TRBJ2-2; TRBD1 agrees at 9 bases. The ends lost 5 bases at V and 0 bases at J; junction bases unmatched: 4. Germline V gives CDR1 SGHTA, CDR2 FQGTGA. This CDR3 is built from 16 residues. The CDR3 region is CASSPTGGANTGELFF. The CDR3 DNA, read in part, is TGTGCCAGCAGCCCAACAGGGGGCGCGAACACCGGGGAG.

Details on this clone: The CDR3 end is not reached by the read, which stops 3 residues before it; the germline J gene fills it in. The gene calls are TRBV2 and TRBJ1-1, with TRBD1 matching over 7 bases. The V and J ends lost 6 bases and 2 bases, in that order; junction bases with no gene match: 9. The CDR3 totals 15 residues. Germline V gives CDR1 SNHLY, CDR2 FYNNEI. The sequenced CDR3 bases are TGTGCCAGCAGAGTTCCCGGGACAGACAACACTGAA. It yields the protein CASRVPGTDNTE. The entire CDR3 protein is CASRVPGTDNTEAFF.

This clone was picked up many times. The read ends 3 residues shy of where the CDR3 ends; the end is completed using the germline J gene. V and J are TRBV27 and TRBJ2-2; the match to TRBD2 covers 7 bases. CDR3 length: 14 residues. The junction had 7 bases not matched to a gene; V was cut back by 5 bases and J by 7 bases. Germline assignment: CDR1 MNHEY and CDR2 SMNVEV (reference sequence). Incomplete CDR3 DNA: TGTGCCAGCAGTGTGACTAGCCCCTACGGGGAG. Amino acids: CASSVTSPYGE. In full, the CDR3 is CASSVTSPYGELFF.